This entry lists 14 T cell receptor beta chains sequenced from one sample in a study of siplizumab effects on memory and regulatory T cells. Repertoires were generated with immunoSEQ multiplex PCR, while TCRdb's copy carries only in-frame clones and drops some. Of 50,000 or so clones in the sample, under 98% were seen once. The sample consisted of naive CD4+ T cells sorted from blood. The receptors derive from a human donor in good health.

This clone occurred once. This rearrangement joins TRBV18 to TRBJ1-5; 12 bases map to TRBD1. The V and J ends lost 3 bases and 7 bases, in that order; junction bases with no gene match: 7. Germline CDR1 is KGHSH and CDR2 is LQKENI. The CDR3 consists of 16 residues. The CDR3 sequence is CASSPPGQGARQPQHF. CDR3 DNA sequence: TGTGCCAGCTCACCCCCGGGACAGGGGGCCAGGCAGCCCCAGCATTTT.

This chain uses TRBV6-5 with TRBJ2-2; TRBD2 aligns across 12 bases. Germline V CDR1 and CDR2: MNHEY, SVGAGI. After removal of 6 bases from V and 2 bases from J, the junction contained 1 base not matched to a gene. CDR3 length equals 15 residues. The CDR3 sequence is CASRTSGRNTGELFF. The CDR3 nucleotides are TGTGCCAGCAGGACTAGCGGGAGAAACACCGGGGAGCTGTTTTTT.

The V and J genes are TRBV6-1 and TRBJ1-2; 7 bases are a match to TRBD1. The ends lost 4 bases at V and 8 bases at J; junction bases unmatched: 10. CDR3 length: 14 residues. Germline V gene data show CDR1 as MNHNS and CDR2 as SASEGT. CDR3 sequence reads: CASSGARGLRGYTF. The DNA for the CDR3 is TGTGCCAGCAGTGGCGCTAGGGGGCTACGGGGCTACACCTTC.

The gene calls are TRBV7-9 and TRBJ2-1; 12 bases map to TRBD2. Germline V gives CDR1 SEHNR, CDR2 FQNEAQ (reference sequence). The CDR3 is 16 residues long. Losses at the gene ends were 2 bases for V and 6 bases for J; bases not matched to a gene: 5. CDR3: CASSLRLAGEGNEQFF. DNA for the CDR3: TGTGCCAGCAGCTTAAGACTAGCGGGAGAGGGCAATGAGCAGTTCTTC. Looking up the rest from reference TRBV7-9 and TRBJ2-1 gives the full variable domain: DTGVSQNPRHKITKRGQNVTFRCDPISEHNRLYWYRQTLGQGPEFLTYFQNEAQLEKSRLLSDRFSAERPKGSFSTLEIQRTEQGDSAMYLCASSLRLAGEGNEQFFGPGTRLTVL.

The chain links TRBV5-4 to TRBJ2-6; no clear D gene. CDR3 length equals 15 residues. With 4 bases removed from V and 0 bases from J, the gap between germline ends came to 8 bases. Germline values: CDR1 SGHNT, CDR2 YYREEE (reference sequence). The CDR3 region has the DNA TGTGCCAGCAGCCGACCGAGCTCTGGGGCCAACGTCCTGACTTTC. Translated, it gives CASSRPSSGANVLTF.

The chain links TRBV4-1 to TRBJ2-3, with a tentative D call TRBD2 (5 bases). The CDR3 has 17 residues. CDR1 is MGHRA and CDR2 is YSYEKL in the germline V gene. V was pared by 1 base and J by 0 bases, with 14 bases between. CDR3 sequence: CASSQVATRTSTDTQYF. DNA for the CDR3: TGCGCCAGCAGCCAAGTTGCTACACGGACTAGCACAGATACGCAGTATTTT.

CDR3 bases: TGTGCCAGCAGTTACTCGGCAGGGAATGGCTACACCTTC. Translating gives CASSYSAGNGYTF. The genes are TRBV6-6 and TRBJ1-2, with TRBD1 as a possible D gene (5 bases). CDR1 MNHNY and CDR2 SVGAGI come from the germline V gene (reference sequence). The CDR3 runs 13 residues. With 0 bases removed from V and 6 bases from J, the gap between germline ends came to 8 bases.

V usage is TRBV7-9 and J usage is TRBJ2-3, with 10 bases fitting TRBD2. Per germline, CDR1 SEHNR and CDR2 FQNEAQ (reference sequence). V shed 3 bases and J 3 bases; nucleotides not matched to a gene: 9. This CDR3 region has 17 residues. The CDR3 sequence is CASSFLSSGSGTDTQYF. In DNA form, the CDR3 reads TGTGCCAGCAGCTTCTTGTCTAGCGGGAGCGGTACAGATACGCAGTATTTT.

The chain joins TRBV27 to TRBJ1-2, with D possibly TRBD1 on 6 matching bases. The CDR3 contains 13 residues. Trimming pared 6 bases from V and 7 bases from J, leaving 15 bases between. Per the germline V gene, CDR1 is MNHEY and CDR2 is SMNVEV (reference sequence). CDR3 residues: CASSRPQGLGYTF. The DNA of the CDR3 is TGTGCCAGCAGCCGACCCCAGGGGCTTGGCTACACCTTC.

The chain is built from TRBV5-1 and TRBJ2-7, with D perhaps matching TRBD1 or TRBD2 (6 bases each). Germline CDR1 is SGHRS and CDR2 is YFSETQ. The CDR3 covers 14 residues. Trimming took off 5 bases at V and 6 bases at J, with 18 bases between the two ends. The CDR3 region has the DNA TGCGCCAGCAGTCGGGGGCCCGGGGGTCGCGAGCAGTACTTC. It specifies CASSRGPGGREQYF.

V and J are TRBV5-4 and TRBJ1-3; 9 bases map to TRBD1. This CDR3 contains 13 residues. The J segment lost 8 bases and the V segment lost 4 bases, leaving 4 bases of the junction unmatched. Germline V lookup: CDR1 SGHNT, CDR2 YYREEE (reference sequence). CDR3 region: CASSADRGYTIYF. The CDR3 nucleotides are TGTGCCAGCAGCGCCGACAGGGGGTACACCATATATTTT.

V usage is TRBV10-3 and J usage is TRBJ2-3, with D uncertain. V was shortened by 0 bases and J by 5 bases, with 3 bases between the two germline ends. Germline-derived CDR1 and CDR2 are ENHRY and SYGVKD. The CDR3 runs 12 residues. The CDR3 sequence is CAISESLDTQYF. The CDR3 DNA reads as TGTGCCATCAGTGAGTCGTTAGATACGCAGTATTTT.

The rearrangement uses TRBV27 and TRBJ1-5; D gene unclear. V lost 2 bases and J 3 bases, leaving 14 bases between the germline ends. The CDR3 is made up of 16 amino acids. Germline-derived CDR1 and CDR2 are MNHEY and SMNVEV (reference sequence). CDR3 in amino acids: CASSLLPFRDNQPQHF. The CDR3 DNA sequence: TGTGCCAGCAGTTTACTCCCATTCCGCGACAATCAGCCCCAGCATTTT.

The gene calls are TRBV6-1 and TRBJ1-4, with D unresolved. This CDR3 has 14 amino acids. From germline, CDR1 is MNHNS and CDR2 SASEGT. Trimming took 5 bases from V and 0 from J, leaving 7 bases between them. The CDR3 reads CASSRYATNEKLFF. The CDR3 bases are TGTGCCAGCAGTCGGTACGCAACTAATGAAAAACTGTTTTTT.